Given below is one T cell receptor beta chain in context. The data stem from a study of blood T cell repertoires in COVID-19. There are 14 residues in the CDR3. V was clipped by 7 bases and J by 4 bases, with 16 bases between them. The germline V gene has CDR1 MNHEY and CDR2 SVGAGI. Profiling relied on immunoSEQ multiplex PCR, and the TCRdb table lists in-frame clones only, not all of them. In the table there are some 200,000 clones, about nine tenths of which are singletons. This chain joins TRBV6-5 and TRBJ1-2; tentatively, D is TRBD1 (6 bases). The material sequenced was peripheral blood. The TCR originated in a man aged 50 to 59 with acute or convalescent COVID-19. The CDR3 nucleotides are TGTGCCAGCATCCTAAGGGGGGGCATCTATGGCTACACCTTC. Its protein is CASILRGGIYGYTF.